This entry lists 29 T cell receptor beta chains sequenced from one sample in a study of radiation and T cells in renal cell carcinoma. Specified time point: baseline pretreatment blood. Indicated treatment: 15 Gy SBRT to primary tumor, nephrectomy 4 weeks later. This table comes from immunoSEQ multiplex PCR, and its TCRdb copy is limited to in-frame clones, with some not included. Among approximately 100,000 clones, less than 90% were seen once, and the ten largest hold roughly 8%. The starting material was blood, obtained from a patient whose treatment included radiotherapy and nephrectomy. These receptors came from a man aged 45-60 years with renal cell carcinoma.

This rearrangement joins TRBV5-1 to TRBJ2-1; TRBD1 matches 9 bases. Losses at the gene ends were 2 bases for V and 5 bases for J; bases not matched to a gene: 2. CDR1 SGHRS and CDR2 YFSETQ come from the germline V gene. This CDR3 spans 14 amino acids. For the CDR3, the DNA is TGCGCCAGCAGCTTACAGGGGGCGGACAATGAGCAGTTCTTC. Amino acid sequence: CASSLQGADNEQFF.

The chain employs TRBV7-3 and TRBJ2-3; 10 nucleotides align to TRBD1. Trimming cost V 0 bases and J 4 bases; bases outside gene matches: 1. Germline CDR1 and CDR2: SGHTA and FQGTGA. The CDR3 length is 15 residues. CDR3 in amino acids: CASSLTGTGADTQYF. The CDR3 DNA reads TGTGCCAGCAGCTTAACCGGGACAGGGGCAGATACGCAGTATTTT.

The V and J genes are TRBV6-5 and TRBJ1-2; 9 bases map to TRBD1. Germline CDR1 is MNHEY and CDR2 is SVGAGI. CDR3 length: 15 amino acids. The trim removed 6 bases at V and 3 bases at J, leaving 8 bases unmatched. CDR3 bases: TGTGCCAGCAGGCAACCGGGACAGGGAGACTATGGCTACACCTTC. Translation: CASRQPGQGDYGYTF.

This clone is deemed medium-sized. The chain combines TRBV7-9 with TRBJ1-1; 9 nucleotides match TRBD1. This CDR3 spans 15 amino acids. The V segment lost 5 bases and the J segment 6 bases; nucleotides outside the gene matches: 10. Germline CDR1 is SEHNR and CDR2 is FQNEAQ (reference sequence). CDR3: CASSIRDRESPEAFF. The CDR3 region has the DNA TGTGCCAGCAGCATCCGGGACAGGGAATCCCCTGAAGCTTTCTTT.

The chain carries TRBV19 and TRBJ1-4; D is perhaps TRBD1 (5 bases). This CDR3 is 15 amino acids long. CDR1 and CDR2 (germline): LNHDA, SQIVND (reference sequence). With 8 bases removed from V and 5 bases from J, the gap between germline ends came to 18 bases. CDR3: CASGVPGLRNEKLFF. The CDR3, as DNA: TGTGCCAGTGGGGTCCCGGGACTGAGGAATGAAAAACTGTTTTTT.

This sequence joins TRBV10-3 and TRBJ2-7; no clear D gene. V was cut by 3 bases and J by 3 bases, with 6 bases left in between. Germline V gene lookup returns CDR1 ENHRY and CDR2 SYGVKD. This CDR3 has 12 amino acids. The CDR3 region has the DNA TGTGCCATCAGTGAAAAGGTCTACGAGCAGTACTTC. This sequence encodes CAISEKVYEQYF.

This sequence joins TRBV2 and TRBJ2-3, with D perhaps being TRBD1 or TRBD2 (5 bases each). The CDR3 extends over 17 amino acids. The V end lost 4 bases, the J end lost 1 base, and 18 bases lay between the germline ends. Germline V gene lookup returns CDR1 SNHLY and CDR2 FYNNEI. The CDR3 DNA is TGTGCCAGCAGTGGTGGGGGTGTTAGCGTCGGCACAGATACGCAGTATTTT. Translation: CASSGGGVSVGTDTQYF.

The chain combines TRBV30 with TRBJ2-7; D is undetermined. Looked up from germline, CDR1 is GTSNPN and CDR2 is SVGIG (reference sequence). V shed 0 bases and J shed 3 bases, with 9 bases lying between them. The CDR3 has 13 residues. The CDR3 loop reads CAWSVPPVYEQYF. The CDR3 nucleotides read TGTGCCTGGAGTGTACCCCCTGTCTACGAGCAGTACTTC.

This chain connects TRBV4-2 to TRBJ2-2; D gene uncertain. Per the germline V gene, CDR1 is LGHNA and CDR2 is YNFKEQ. Trimming left V 0 bases short and J 2 bases short, with 10 bases between. This CDR3 contains 16 residues. CDR3 DNA sequence: TGTGCCAGCAGCCAAGAATGGGCAGATAACACCGGGGAGCTGTTTTTT. Translation gives CASSQEWADNTGELFF.

The CDR3 bases are TGTGCCAGCAGCTTTCGCCGGGACGACTCCTACGAGCAGTACTTC. This sequence encodes CASSFRRDDSYEQYF. V is TRBV5-4 and J is TRBJ2-7; D may be TRBD1 or TRBD2 (5 bases each). Per the germline V gene, CDR1 is SGHNT and CDR2 is YYREEE (reference sequence). V lost 2 bases, J lost 0 bases, and 12 bases lay in between. The CDR3 spans 15 residues.

The chain joins TRBV29-1 to TRBJ2-1, with 9 bases matching TRBD1. After removal of 3 bases from V and 5 bases from J, the junction contained 14 bases not matched to a gene. The germline CDR1 and CDR2 sequences are SQVTM and ANQGSEA. CDR3 length equals 17 residues. This chain's CDR3 is CSVDENRGQGTNNEQFF. CDR3 in DNA: TGCAGCGTTGACGAGAACAGGGGACAGGGAACGAACAATGAGCAGTTCTTC.

The chain has TRBV7-6 and TRBJ2-2; the match to TRBD1 covers 8 bases. CDR3 length: 16 residues. Germline lookup yields CDR1 SGHVS and CDR2 FNYEAQ. The V and J ends lost 3 bases and 3 bases, in that order; junction bases with no gene match: 6. CDR3 residues: CASSLEQGEYTGELFF. Written as DNA, the CDR3 is TGTGCCAGCAGCTTGGAACAGGGGGAGTACACCGGGGAGCTGTTTTTT.

The chain uses TRBV11-3 and TRBJ1-1; no reliable D call. The germline V gene encodes CDR1 SGHNT and CDR2 YENEEA. The CDR3 length is 13 residues. Trimming took 3 bases from V and 1 from J, leaving 6 bases between them. The CDR3, as DNA: TGTGCCAGCAGCTTTACGAGGAACACTGAAGCTTTCTTT. It translates to CASSFTRNTEAFF.

The genes are TRBV11-2 and TRBJ1-4; possibly TRBD1 for D (5 bases). The CDR3 is 16 amino acids. V was clipped by 6 bases and J by 0 bases, with 14 bases between them. Germline values: CDR1 SGHAT, CDR2 FQNNGV. The CDR3, as DNA: TGTGCCAGCAGTATAGGCGGGGCTGCAACTAATGAAAAACTGTTTTTT. Translating gives CASSIGGAATNEKLFF. Together with reference TRBV11-2 and TRBJ1-4, the CDR3 gives the full variable domain: EAGVAQSPRYKIIEKRQSVAFWCNPISGHATLYWYQQILGQGPKLLIQFQNNGVVDDSQLPKDRFSAERLKGVDSTLKIQPAKLEDSAVYLCASSIGGAATNEKLFFGSGTQLSVL.

The chain couples TRBV19 to TRBJ1-5; D gene ambiguous. This CDR3 comprises 15 residues. The V end lost 5 bases, the J end lost 4 bases, and 15 bases lay between the germline ends. CDR1 and CDR2 from the germline V gene are LNHDA and SQIVND (reference sequence). CDR3 in DNA: TGTGCCAGTAGTTTGGTACAAAGCTTAAATCAGCCCCAGCATTTT. As protein: CASSLVQSLNQPQHF.

This rearrangement joins TRBV7-3 to TRBJ2-5; 10 bases line up with TRBD2. Germline V CDR1 and CDR2: SGHTA, FQGTGA. The V and J ends lost 0 bases and 3 bases, in that order; junction bases with no gene match: 1. The length of the CDR3 is 15 residues. The CDR3 DNA is TGTGCCAGCAGCTTAACTGGACTAGCGGAAGAGACCCAGTACTTC. This codes for CASSLTGLAEETQYF. Using reference TRBV7-3 and TRBJ2-5 for the parts outside the CDR3, the full variable domain is GAGVSQTPSNKVTEKGKYVELRCDPISGHTALYWYRQSLGQGPEFLIYFQGTGAADDSGLPNDRFFAVRPEGSVSTLKIQRTERGDSAVYLCASSLTGLAEETQYFGPGTRLLVL.

The chain employs TRBV7-3 and TRBJ2-1, with D unclear. The CDR3 has 13 residues. The V end was cut by 5 bases, the J end by 5 bases, with 10 bases between. CDR1 and CDR2 (germline): SGHTA, FQGTGA. The CDR3 DNA reads as TGTGCCAGCAGCCGCACCGTGGACAATGAGCAGTTCTTC. It codes for CASSRTVDNEQFF.

This chain connects TRBV15 to TRBJ2-2; no firm D call. Germline V gene lookup returns CDR1 LNHNV and CDR2 YYDKDF (reference sequence). The CDR3 spans 13 residues. V gave up 1 base and J gave up 4 bases, with 4 bases separating them. The CDR3 nucleotides read TGTGCCACCAGCAGAGGGGGCACCGGGGAGCTGTTTTTT. As protein: CATSRGGTGELFF.

V is TRBV5-6 and J is TRBJ2-1; D is ambiguous. The CDR3 extends over 13 amino acids. Between the trimmed V and J ends, which lost 4 bases and 8 bases, there was a span of 13 bases. CDR1 is SGHDT, CDR2 YYEEEE, per germline. CDR3 protein: CASSPPVRDEQFF. The CDR3, as DNA: TGTGCCAGCAGCCCCCCGGTTCGCGATGAGCAGTTCTTC.

The chain combines TRBV6-1 with TRBJ1-2; TRBD1 aligns across 8 bases. Germline V gene sequence: CDR1 MNHNS, CDR2 SASEGT. J gave up 1 base and V 4 bases, and 5 bases lay outside the gene matches. The CDR3 runs to 15 residues. Here the CDR3 DNA reads TGTGCCAGCAGTGTTGGACAGGGACGTAACTATGGCTACACCTTC. This translates into CASSVGQGRNYGYTF.

This clone was recorded a few times. The CDR3 region has the DNA TGTGCCACGCAAGGAGGGACCAACTCCTACAATGAGCAGTTCTTC. Translated, it gives CATQGGTNSYNEQFF. The chain joins TRBV5-3 to TRBJ2-1, with a possible D match to TRBD2 (6 bases). TRBV5-3 is flagged as an ORF with uncertain function. V dropped 9 bases and J dropped 0 bases, with 16 bases sitting between them. This CDR3 is 15 amino acids long.

The chain is built from TRBV5-4 and TRBJ2-6; 7 positions agree with TRBD1. Germline V gene lookup returns CDR1 SGHNT and CDR2 YYREEE (reference sequence). Trimming removed 4 bases from V and 4 bases from J; junction bases left unmatched: 14. The CDR3 runs to 18 residues. This chain's CDR3 is CASSPPQGTGYGANVLTF. The CDR3 bases are TGTGCCAGCAGCCCTCCACAGGGGACCGGGTACGGGGCCAACGTCCTGACTTTC. The whole variable domain, filled in from reference TRBV5-4 and TRBJ2-6, reads ETGVTQSPTHLIKTRGQQVTLRCSSQSGHNTVSWYQQALGQGPQFIFQYYREEENGRGNFPPRFSGLQFPNYSSELNVNALELDDSALYLCASSPPQGTGYGANVLTFGAGSRLTVL.

The chain carries TRBV18 and TRBJ2-2, with TRBD2 identical over 9 bases. Germline values: CDR1 KGHSH, CDR2 LQKENI. The V and J ends lost 2 bases and 5 bases, in that order; junction bases with no gene match: 0. CDR3 length equals 14 residues. The CDR3 nucleotides read TGTGCCAGCTCACCAAGCGGGAGGACCGGGGAGCTGTTTTTT. It specifies CASSPSGRTGELFF.

For this clone: The junction departs from the called germline gene at one end, perhaps through a read error. CDR3 DNA: TGTGCCAGCAGTTTCCCGGGATACTTGGGACATAACTTC. As protein: CASSFPGYLGHNF. This sequence joins TRBV28 and TRBJ1-2; TRBD1 is a possible D gene (6 bases). The CDR3 spans 13 residues. Germline V CDR1 and CDR2: MDHEN, SYDVKM.

CDR3 amino acids: CASSGGHGADTQYF. The CDR3 nucleotides read TGTGCCAGCAGTGGGGGGCATGGGGCAGATACGCAGTATTTT. The chain links TRBV2 to TRBJ2-3; D may be TRBD1 (6 bases). The CDR3 has 14 residues. Trimming left V 4 bases short and J 4 bases short, with 12 bases between. The germline CDR1 and CDR2 sequences are SNHLY and FYNNEI. Variable domain in full (rest from reference TRBV2 and TRBJ2-3): EPEVTQTPSHQVTQMGQEVILRCVPISNHLYFYWYRQILGQKVEFLVSFYNNEISEKSEIFDDQFSVERPDGSNFTLKIRSTKLEDSAMYFCASSGGHGADTQYFGPGTRLTVL.

The V and J genes are TRBV30 and TRBJ1-2, with D uncertain. The germline CDR1 and CDR2 sequences are GTSNPN and SVGIG (reference sequence). The CDR3 extends over 13 amino acids. The V and J ends lost 3 bases and 8 bases respectively, with 16 bases between them. The CDR3 here is CAWRGKGKRGYTF. The CDR3 DNA sequence: TGTGCCTGGAGAGGTAAAGGGAAGAGGGGCTACACCTTC.

The chain recombines TRBV6-6 with TRBJ1-1; D not resolved. V lost 0 bases to trimming and J lost 3 bases, with 8 bases between them. The CDR3 is 14 amino acids. Germline CDR1 MNHNY, CDR2 SVGAGI (reference sequence). CDR3 DNA sequence: TGTGCCAGCAGTTACTCCGGCACAGACACTGAAGCTTTCTTT. Translated, it gives CASSYSGTDTEAFF.

The J gene is TRBJ2-3, the V gene TRBV2, with no clear D. V gave up 6 bases and J gave up 10 bases, with 17 bases separating them. Germline CDR1 SNHLY, CDR2 FYNNEI. This CDR3 has 13 amino acids. The CDR3 region has the DNA TGTGCCAGCAGGACGCCGGGTAGTCTAGCGCAGTATTTT. It encodes CASRTPGSLAQYF.

The chain is built from TRBV6-5 and TRBJ1-5; 10 nucleotides agree with TRBD1. CDR3 size: 14 residues. The junction had 5 bases not matched to a gene; V was cut back by 6 bases and J by 6 bases. CDR1 is MNHEY, CDR2 SVGAGI, per germline. CDR3 protein: CASRGQGMVQPQHF. The CDR3, as DNA: TGTGCCAGCAGGGGACAGGGGATGGTTCAGCCCCAGCATTTT.